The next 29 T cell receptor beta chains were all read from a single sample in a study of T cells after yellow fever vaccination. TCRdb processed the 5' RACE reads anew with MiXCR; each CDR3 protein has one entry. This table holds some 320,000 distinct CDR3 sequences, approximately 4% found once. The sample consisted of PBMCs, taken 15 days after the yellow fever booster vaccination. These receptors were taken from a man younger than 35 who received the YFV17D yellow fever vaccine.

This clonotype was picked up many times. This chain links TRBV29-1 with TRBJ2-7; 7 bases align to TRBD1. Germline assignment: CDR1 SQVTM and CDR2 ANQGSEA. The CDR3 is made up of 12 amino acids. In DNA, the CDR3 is TGCAGTGTGGGACAGCCGTCCTACGAGCAGTACTTC. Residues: CSVGQPSYEQYF.

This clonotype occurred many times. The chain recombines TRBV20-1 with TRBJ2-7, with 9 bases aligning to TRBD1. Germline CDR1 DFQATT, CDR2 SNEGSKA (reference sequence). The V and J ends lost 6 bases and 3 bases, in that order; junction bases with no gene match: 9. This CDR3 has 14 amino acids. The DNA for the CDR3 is TGCAGTGCGGATAGACCGGGACAGGGCTACGAGCAGTACTTC. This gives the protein CSADRPGQGYEQYF.

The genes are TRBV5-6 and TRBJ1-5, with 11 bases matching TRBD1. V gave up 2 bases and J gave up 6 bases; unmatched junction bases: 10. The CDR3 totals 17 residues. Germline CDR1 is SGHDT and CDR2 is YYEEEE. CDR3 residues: CASSFYRDRGFIQPQHF. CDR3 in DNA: TGTGCCAGCAGCTTCTACCGGGACAGGGGGTTCATTCAGCCCCAGCATTTT. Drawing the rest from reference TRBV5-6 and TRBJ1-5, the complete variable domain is DAGVTQSPTHLIKTRGQQVTLRCSPKSGHDTVSWYQQALGQGPQFIFQYYEEEERQRGNFPDRFSGHQFPNYSSELNVNALLLGDSALYLCASSFYRDRGFIQPQHFGDGTRLSIL.

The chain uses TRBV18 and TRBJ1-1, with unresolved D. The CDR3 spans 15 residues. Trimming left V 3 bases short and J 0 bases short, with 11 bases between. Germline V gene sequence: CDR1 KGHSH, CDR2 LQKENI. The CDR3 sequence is CASSPSGRVNTEAFF. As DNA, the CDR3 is TGTGCCAGCTCACCCTCCGGGAGGGTGAACACTGAAGCTTTCTTT.

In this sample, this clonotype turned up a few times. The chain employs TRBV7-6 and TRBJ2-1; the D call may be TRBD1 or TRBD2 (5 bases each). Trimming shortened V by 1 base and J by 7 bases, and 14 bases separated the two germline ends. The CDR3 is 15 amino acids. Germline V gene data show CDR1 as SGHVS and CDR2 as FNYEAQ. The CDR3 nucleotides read TGTGCCAGCAGCTTAGGGCCCGCCGGGGCGAATGAGCAGTTCTTC. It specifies CASSLGPAGANEQFF. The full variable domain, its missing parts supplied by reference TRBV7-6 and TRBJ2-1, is GAGVSQSPRYKVTKRGQDVALRCDPISGHVSLYWYRQALGQGPEFLTYFNYEAQQDKSGLPNDRFSAERPEGSISTLTIQRTEQRDSAMYRCASSLGPAGANEQFFGPGTRLTVL.

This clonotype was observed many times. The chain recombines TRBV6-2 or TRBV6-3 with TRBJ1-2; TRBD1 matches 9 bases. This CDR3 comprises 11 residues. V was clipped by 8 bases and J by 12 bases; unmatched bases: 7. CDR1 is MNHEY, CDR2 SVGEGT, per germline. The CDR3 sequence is CASGQGPTHTF. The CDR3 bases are TGTGCCAGCGGACAGGGGCCCACGCACACCTTC.

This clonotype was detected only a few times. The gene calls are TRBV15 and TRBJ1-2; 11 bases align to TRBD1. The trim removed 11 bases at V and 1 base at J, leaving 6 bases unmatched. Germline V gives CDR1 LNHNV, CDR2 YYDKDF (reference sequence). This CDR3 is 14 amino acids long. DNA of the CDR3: TGTGCCGTCCAGGACAGGGGGCTTAACTATGGCTACACCTTC. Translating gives CAVQDRGLNYGYTF.

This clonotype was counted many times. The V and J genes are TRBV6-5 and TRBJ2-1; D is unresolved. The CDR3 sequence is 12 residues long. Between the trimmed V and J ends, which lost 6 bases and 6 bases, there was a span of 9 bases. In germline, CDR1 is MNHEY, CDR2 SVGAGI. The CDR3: CASSLPSNEQFF. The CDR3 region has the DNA TGTGCCAGCAGCCTACCTAGCAATGAGCAGTTCTTC.

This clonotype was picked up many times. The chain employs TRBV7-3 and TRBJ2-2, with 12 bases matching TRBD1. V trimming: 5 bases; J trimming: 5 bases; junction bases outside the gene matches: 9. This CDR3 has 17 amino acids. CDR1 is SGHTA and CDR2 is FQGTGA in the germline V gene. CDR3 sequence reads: CASSLTGQGARTGELFF. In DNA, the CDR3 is TGTGCCAGCAGCCTTACGGGACAGGGGGCACGGACCGGGGAGCTGTTTTTT.

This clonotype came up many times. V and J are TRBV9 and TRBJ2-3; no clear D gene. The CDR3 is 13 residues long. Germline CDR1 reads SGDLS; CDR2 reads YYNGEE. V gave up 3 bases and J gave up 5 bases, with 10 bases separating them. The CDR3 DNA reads TGTGCCAGCAGCGAGGGCGGCATAGATACGCAGTATTTT. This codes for CASSEGGIDTQYF.

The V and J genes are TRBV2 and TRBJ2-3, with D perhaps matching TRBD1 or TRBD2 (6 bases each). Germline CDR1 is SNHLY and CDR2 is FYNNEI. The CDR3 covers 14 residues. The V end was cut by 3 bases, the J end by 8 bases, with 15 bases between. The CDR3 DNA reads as TGTGCCAGCAGTGAGACGGGGGCCGGAAGTACGCAGTATTTT. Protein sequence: CASSETGAGSTQYF.

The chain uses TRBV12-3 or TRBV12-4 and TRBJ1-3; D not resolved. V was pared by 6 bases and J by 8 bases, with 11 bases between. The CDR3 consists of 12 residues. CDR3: CASSQPSHTIYF. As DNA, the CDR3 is TGTGCCAGCAGCCAACCTTCTCACACCATATATTTT.

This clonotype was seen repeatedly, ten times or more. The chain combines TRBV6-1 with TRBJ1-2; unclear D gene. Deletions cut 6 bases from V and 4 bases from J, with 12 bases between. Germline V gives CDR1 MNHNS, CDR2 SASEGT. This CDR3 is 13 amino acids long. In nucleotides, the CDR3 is TGTGCCAGCAGGGCCGGGCCTAGCTATGGCTACACCTTC. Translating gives CASRAGPSYGYTF.

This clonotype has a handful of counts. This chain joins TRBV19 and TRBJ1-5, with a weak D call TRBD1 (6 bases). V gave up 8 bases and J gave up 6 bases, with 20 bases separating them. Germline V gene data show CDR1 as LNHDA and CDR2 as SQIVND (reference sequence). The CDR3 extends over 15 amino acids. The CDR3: CASGRWQGYSQPQHF. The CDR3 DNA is TGTGCCAGTGGGAGGTGGCAGGGGTATAGTCAGCCCCAGCATTTT.

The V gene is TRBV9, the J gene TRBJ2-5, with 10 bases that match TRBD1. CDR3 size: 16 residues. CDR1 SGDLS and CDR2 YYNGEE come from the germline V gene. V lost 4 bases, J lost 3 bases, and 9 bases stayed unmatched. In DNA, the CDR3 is TGTGCCAGCAGCTCCTCACCGGGACAGGGGAAAGAGACCCAGTACTTC. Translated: CASSSSPGQGKETQYF. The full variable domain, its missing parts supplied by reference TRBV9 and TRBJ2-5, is DSGVTQTPKHLITATGQRVTLRCSPRSGDLSVYWYQQSLDQGLQFLIQYYNGEERAKGNILERFSAQQFPDLHSELNLSSLELGDSALYFCASSSSPGQGKETQYFGPGTRLLVL.

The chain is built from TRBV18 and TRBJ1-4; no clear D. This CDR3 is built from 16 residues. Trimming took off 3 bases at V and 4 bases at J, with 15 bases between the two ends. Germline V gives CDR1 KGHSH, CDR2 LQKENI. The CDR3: CASSPSRTLFNEKLFF. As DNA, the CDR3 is TGTGCCAGCTCACCGTCTCGGACCCTGTTTAATGAAAAACTGTTTTTT.

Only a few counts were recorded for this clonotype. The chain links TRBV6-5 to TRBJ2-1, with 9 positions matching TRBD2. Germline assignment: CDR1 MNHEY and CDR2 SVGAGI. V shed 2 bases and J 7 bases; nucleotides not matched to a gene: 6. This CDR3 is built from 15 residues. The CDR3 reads CASSYTGTSNNEQFF. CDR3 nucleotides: TGTGCCAGCAGTTACACCGGGACTAGCAATAATGAGCAGTTCTTC.

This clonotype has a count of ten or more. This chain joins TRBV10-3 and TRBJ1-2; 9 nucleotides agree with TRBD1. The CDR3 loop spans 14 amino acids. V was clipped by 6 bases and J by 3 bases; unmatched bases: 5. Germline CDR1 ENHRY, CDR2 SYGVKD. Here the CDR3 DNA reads TGTGCCATCAGAGGGACAGGGAAGGACTATGGCTACACCTTC. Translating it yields CAIRGTGKDYGYTF.

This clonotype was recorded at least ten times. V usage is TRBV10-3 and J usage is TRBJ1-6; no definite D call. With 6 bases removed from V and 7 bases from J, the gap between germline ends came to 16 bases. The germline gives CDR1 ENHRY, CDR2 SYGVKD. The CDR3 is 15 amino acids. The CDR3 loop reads CAISRTVTLNSPLHF. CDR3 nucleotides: TGTGCCATCAGCCGCACCGTTACGTTAAATTCACCCCTCCACTTT.

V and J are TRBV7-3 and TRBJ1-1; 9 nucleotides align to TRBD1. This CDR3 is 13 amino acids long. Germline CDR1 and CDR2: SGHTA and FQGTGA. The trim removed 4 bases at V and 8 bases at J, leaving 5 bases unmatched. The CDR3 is CASSSFGQGEAFF. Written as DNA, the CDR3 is TGTGCCAGCAGCTCCTTCGGACAGGGGGAAGCTTTCTTT.

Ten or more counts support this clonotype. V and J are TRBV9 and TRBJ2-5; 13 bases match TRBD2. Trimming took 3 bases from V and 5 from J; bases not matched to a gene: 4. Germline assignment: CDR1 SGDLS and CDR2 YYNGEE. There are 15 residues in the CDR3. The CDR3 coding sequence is TGTGCCAGCAGCGGAACTAGCGGGGGGGCGGAGACCCAGTACTTC. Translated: CASSGTSGGAETQYF.

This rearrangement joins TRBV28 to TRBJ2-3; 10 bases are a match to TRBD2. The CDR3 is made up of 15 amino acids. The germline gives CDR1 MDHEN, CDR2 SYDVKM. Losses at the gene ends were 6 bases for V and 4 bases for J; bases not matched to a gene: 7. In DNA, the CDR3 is TGTGCCAGCAGCCTCTTAGCGGGGGGCGCAGATACGCAGTATTTT. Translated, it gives CASSLLAGGADTQYF. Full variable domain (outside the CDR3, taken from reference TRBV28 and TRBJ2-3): DVKVTQSSRYLVKRTGEKVFLECVQDMDHENMFWYRQDPGLGLRLIYFSYDVKMKEKGDIPEGYSVSREKKERFSLILESASTNQTSMYLCASSLLAGGADTQYFGPGTRLTVL.

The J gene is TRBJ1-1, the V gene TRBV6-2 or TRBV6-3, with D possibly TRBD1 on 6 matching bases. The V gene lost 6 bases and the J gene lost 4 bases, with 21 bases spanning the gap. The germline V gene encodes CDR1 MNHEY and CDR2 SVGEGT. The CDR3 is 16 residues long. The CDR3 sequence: CASRRARRTGFTEAFF. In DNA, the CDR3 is TGTGCCAGCAGACGCGCCCGTAGAACAGGGTTCACTGAAGCTTTCTTT.

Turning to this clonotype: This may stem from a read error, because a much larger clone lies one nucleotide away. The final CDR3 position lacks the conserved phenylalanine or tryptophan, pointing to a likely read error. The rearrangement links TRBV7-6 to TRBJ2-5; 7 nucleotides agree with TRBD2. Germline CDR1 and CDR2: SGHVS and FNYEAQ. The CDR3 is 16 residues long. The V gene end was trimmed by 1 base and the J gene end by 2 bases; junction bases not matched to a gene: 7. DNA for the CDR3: TGTGCCAGCAGCTTAGACGGGGGGTCGAGGCAAGAGACCCAGTACCTC. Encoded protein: CASSLDGGSRQETQYL.

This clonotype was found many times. The CDR3 DNA sequence: TGTGCCAGCAGCTTAGACCATGAGCAGTTCTTC. Translating gives CASSLDHEQFF. The chain carries TRBV7-9 and TRBJ2-1; no firm D call. Trimming shortened V by 1 base and J by 8 bases, and 3 bases separated the two germline ends. The germline CDR1 and CDR2 sequences are SEHNR and FQNEAQ (reference sequence). The CDR3 extends over 11 amino acids.

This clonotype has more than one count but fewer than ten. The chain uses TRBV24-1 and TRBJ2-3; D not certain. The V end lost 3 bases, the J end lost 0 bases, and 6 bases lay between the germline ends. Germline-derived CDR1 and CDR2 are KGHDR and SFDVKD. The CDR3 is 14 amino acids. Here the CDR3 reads CATSDRRSTDTQYF. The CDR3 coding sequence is TGTGCCACCAGTGATAGAAGGAGCACAGATACGCAGTATTTT.

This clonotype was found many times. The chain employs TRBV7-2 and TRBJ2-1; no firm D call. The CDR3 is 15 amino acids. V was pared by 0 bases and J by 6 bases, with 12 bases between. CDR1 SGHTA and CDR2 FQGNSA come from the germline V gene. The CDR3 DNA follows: TGTGCCAGCAGCTTAGCGACGGGCAGCGTCAATGAGCAGTTCTTC. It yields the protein CASSLATGSVNEQFF.

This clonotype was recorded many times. The CDR3 loop reads CASSLAGSNEQFF. Here the CDR3 DNA reads TGTGCCAGCAGTTTGGCGGGGTCAAATGAGCAGTTCTTC. The chain is built from TRBV27 and TRBJ2-1, with a weak D call TRBD2 (6 bases). V was cut by 3 bases and J by 7 bases, with 10 bases left in between. In germline, CDR1 is MNHEY, CDR2 SMNVEV (reference sequence). This CDR3 has 13 amino acids.

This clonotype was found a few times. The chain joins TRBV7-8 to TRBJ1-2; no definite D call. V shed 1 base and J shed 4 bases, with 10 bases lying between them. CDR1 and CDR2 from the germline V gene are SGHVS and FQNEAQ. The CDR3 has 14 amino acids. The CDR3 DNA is TGTGCCAGCAGCTTAGGTGGCCTGTTCTATGGCTACACCTTC. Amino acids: CASSLGGLFYGYTF.